The clone carrying this T cell receptor beta chain came up a few times. Its antigen is as yet unknown. V lost 1 base to trimming and J lost 3 bases, with 22 bases between them. The CDR3 contains 18 residues. Per the germline V gene, CDR1 is SQVTM and CDR2 is ANQGSEA. This record comes from a study of response to subunit inactivated influenza vaccine. Regarding the study as a whole: The authors proposed limited new T cell recruitment per seasonal influenza vaccination.

Using its own MiXCR run on the RT-PCR reads, TCRdb lists one record per CDR3 protein. The sample carries about 650,000 distinct CDR3 sequences, about 14% recorded once. Material: PBMCs from blood, obtained around two weeks before vaccination. The receptor was derived from a man aged 50-59 years who received an inactivated influenza vaccine. The J gene is TRBJ2-1, the V gene TRBV29-1; TRBD2 is a possible D gene (6 bases). CDR3 bases: TGCAGCGTTGAAGGCATGCCCATGATGGGGGGAATCTACAATGAGCAGTTCTTC. Encoded protein: CSVEGMPMMGGIYNEQFF.